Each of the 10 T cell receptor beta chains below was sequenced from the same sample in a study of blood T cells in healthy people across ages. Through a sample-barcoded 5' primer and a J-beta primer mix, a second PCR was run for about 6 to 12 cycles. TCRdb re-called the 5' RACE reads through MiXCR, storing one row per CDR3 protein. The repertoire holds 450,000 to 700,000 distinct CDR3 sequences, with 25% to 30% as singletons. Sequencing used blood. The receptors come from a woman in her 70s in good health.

This chain's CDR3 is CASSLFGVRDYEQYF. CDR3 coding DNA: TGTGCCAGCAGCCTTTTTGGGGTCCGAGACTACGAGCAGTACTTC. The chain couples TRBV14 to TRBJ2-5; D remains unclear. The J call is doubtful: the DNA matches TRBJ2-7 better. Per the germline V gene, CDR1 is SGHDN and CDR2 is FVKESK. The CDR3 is 15 residues long.

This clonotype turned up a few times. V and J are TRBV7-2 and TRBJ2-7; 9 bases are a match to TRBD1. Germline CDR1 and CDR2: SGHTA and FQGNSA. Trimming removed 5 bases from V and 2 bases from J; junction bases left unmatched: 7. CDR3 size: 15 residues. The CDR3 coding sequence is TGTGCCAGCAGCCCGTATGGGACAGGGACCTACGAGCAGTACTTC. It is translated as CASSPYGTGTYEQYF.

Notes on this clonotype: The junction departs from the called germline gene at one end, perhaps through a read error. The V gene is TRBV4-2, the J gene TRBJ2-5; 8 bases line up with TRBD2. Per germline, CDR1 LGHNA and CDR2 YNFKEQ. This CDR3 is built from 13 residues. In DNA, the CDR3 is TGTGCCAGCAGCCAAGGACGGGAGGGAGCGGAGTTCTTC. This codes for CASSQGREGAEFF.

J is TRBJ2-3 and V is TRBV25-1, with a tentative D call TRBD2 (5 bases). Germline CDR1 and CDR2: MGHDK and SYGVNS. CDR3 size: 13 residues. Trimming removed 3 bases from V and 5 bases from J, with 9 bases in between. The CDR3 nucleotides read TGTGCCAGCAGTGATCCGGGGAAAGATACGCAGTATTTT. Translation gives CASSDPGKDTQYF.

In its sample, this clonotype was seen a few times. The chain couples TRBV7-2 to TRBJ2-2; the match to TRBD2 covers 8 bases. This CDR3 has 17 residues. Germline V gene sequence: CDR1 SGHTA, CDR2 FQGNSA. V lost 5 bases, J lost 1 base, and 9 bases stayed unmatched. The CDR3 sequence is CASSPKGTSGNTGELFF. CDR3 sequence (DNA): TGTGCCAGCAGCCCCAAGGGCACTAGCGGGAACACCGGGGAGCTGTTTTTT. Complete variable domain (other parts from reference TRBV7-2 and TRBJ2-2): GAGVSQSPSNKVTEKGKDVELRCDPISGHTALYWYRQSLGQGLEFLIYFQGNSAPDKSGLPSDRFSAERTGGSVSTLTIQRTQQEDSAVYLCASSPKGTSGNTGELFFGEGSRLTVL.

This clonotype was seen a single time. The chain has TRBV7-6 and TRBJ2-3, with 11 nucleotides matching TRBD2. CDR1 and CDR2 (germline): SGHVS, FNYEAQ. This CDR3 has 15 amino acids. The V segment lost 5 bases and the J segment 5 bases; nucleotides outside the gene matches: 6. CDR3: CASSPTSGRLDTQYF. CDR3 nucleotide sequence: TGTGCCAGCAGCCCAACTAGCGGGAGATTAGATACGCAGTATTTT.

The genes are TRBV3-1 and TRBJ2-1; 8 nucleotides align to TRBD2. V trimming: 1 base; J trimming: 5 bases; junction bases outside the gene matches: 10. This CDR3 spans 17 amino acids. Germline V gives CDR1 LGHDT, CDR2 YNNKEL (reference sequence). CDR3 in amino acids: CASSQARGGQRDNEQFF. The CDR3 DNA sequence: TGTGCCAGCAGCCAAGCCCGCGGGGGGCAAAGAGACAATGAGCAGTTCTTC.

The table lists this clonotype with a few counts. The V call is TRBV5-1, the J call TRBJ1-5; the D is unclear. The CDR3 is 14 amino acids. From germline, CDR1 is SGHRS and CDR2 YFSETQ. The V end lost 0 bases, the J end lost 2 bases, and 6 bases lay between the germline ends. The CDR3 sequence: CASSLGDGNQPQHF. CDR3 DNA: TGCGCCAGCAGCTTGGGTGATGGCAATCAGCCCCAGCATTTT.

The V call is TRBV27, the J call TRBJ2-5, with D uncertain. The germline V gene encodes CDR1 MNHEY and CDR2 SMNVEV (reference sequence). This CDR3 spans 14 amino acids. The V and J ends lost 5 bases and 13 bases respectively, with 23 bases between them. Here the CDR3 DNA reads TGTGCCAGCAGTCCATTATCTCCGACAATGTCGGCGTACTTC. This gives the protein CASSPLSPTMSAYF.

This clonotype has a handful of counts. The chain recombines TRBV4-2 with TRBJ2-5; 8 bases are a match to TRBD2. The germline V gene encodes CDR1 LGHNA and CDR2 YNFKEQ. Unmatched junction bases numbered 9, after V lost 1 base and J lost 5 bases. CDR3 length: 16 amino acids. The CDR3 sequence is CASSQGGGIAGETQYF. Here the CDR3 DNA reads TGTGCCAGCAGCCAAGGAGGGGGAATAGCGGGGGAGACCCAGTACTTC.